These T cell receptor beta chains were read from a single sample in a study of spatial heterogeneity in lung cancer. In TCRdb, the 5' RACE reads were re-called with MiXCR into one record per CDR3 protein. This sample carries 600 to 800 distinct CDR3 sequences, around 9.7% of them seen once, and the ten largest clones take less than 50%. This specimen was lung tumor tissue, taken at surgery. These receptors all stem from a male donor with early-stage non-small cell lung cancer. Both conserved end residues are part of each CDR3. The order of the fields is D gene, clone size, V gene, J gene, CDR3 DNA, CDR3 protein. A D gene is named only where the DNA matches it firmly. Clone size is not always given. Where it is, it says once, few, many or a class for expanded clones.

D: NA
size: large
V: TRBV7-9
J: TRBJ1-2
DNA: TGTGCCAGCAGCTTAGTAGTACTAGGCGGCTATGGCTACACCTTC
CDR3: CASSLVVLGGYGYTF

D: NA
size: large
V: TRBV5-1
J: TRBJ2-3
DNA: TGCGCCAGCAGCTTGGCGGTTGGGTCTAGCACAGATACGCAGTATTTT
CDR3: CASSLAVGSSTDTQYF

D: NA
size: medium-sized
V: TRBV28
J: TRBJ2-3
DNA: TGTGCCAGCAGTTTCGTGGCAGGGACAGATACGCAGTATTTT
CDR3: CASSFVAGTDTQYF

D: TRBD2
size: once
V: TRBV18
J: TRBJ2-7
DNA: TGTGCCAGCTCATCCTGGGGTCAGCGGGGGAGCTACGAGCAGTACTTC
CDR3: CASSSWGQRGSYEQYF

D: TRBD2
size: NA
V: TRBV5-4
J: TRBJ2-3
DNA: TGTGCCAGCAGCGAAGGACTAGCGGGGGGGAGAACAGATACGCAGTATTTT
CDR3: CASSEGLAGGRTDTQYF

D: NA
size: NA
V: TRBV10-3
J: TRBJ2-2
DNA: TGTGCCATCAGGACTGGGGGTATCTACACCGGGGAGCTGTTTTTT
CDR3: CAIRTGGIYTGELFF

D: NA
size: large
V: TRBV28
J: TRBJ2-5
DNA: TGTGCCAGCAGTTTTCGACAGAGCCCCCAAGAGACCCAGTACTTC
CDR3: CASSFRQSPQETQYF

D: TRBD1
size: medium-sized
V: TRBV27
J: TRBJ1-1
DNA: TGTGCCAGCAGTTCTCCAACAGGGGTGAACACTGAAGCTTTCTTT
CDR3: CASSSPTGVNTEAFF

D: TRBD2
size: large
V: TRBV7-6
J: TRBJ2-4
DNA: TGTGCCAGCAGCTTAGAGGCTAGCGGGGGGCGTGGCATTCAGTACTTC
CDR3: CASSLEASGGRGIQYF

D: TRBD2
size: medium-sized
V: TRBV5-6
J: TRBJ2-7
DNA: TGTGCCAGCAGCTTGGTTACTAGCGGGGGACCTAGCTCCTACGAGCAGTACTTC
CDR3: CASSLVTSGGPSSYEQYF

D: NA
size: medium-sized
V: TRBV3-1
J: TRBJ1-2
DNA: TGTGCCAGCAGCCAAGACTACACCTCGGGCTACACCTTC
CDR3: CASSQDYTSGYTF

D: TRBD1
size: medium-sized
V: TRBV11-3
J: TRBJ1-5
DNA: TGTGCCAGCAGCTCCACCGGGACAGGGTTTCAGCCCCAGCATTTT
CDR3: CASSSTGTGFQPQHF

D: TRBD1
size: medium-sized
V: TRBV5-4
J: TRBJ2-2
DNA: TGTGCCACCTCCGGGACAGGGGGCTTGACCGGGGAGCTGTTTTTT
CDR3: CATSGTGGLTGELFF

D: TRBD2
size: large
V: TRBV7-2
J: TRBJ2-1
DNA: TGTGCCAGCAGCAAGGGACTAGCGGGGAACAATGAGCAGTTCTTC
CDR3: CASSKGLAGNNEQFF

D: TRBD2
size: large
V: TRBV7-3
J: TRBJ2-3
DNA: TGTGCCAGCAGTCTCCTAGCGGTTAGCACAGATACGCAGTATTTT
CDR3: CASSLLAVSTDTQYF

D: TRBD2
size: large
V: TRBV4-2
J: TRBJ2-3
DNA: TGTGCCAGCAGCCAATCAGCGGGGGCCCTCACAGATACGCAGTATTTT
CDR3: CASSQSAGALTDTQYF

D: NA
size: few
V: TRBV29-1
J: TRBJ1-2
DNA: TGCAGCGTTGATAGGAGCTATGGCTACACCTTC
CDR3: CSVDRSYGYTF

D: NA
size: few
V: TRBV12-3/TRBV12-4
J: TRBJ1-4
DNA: TGTGCCAGCAGTTTAGCGAGGGTTATACAGGGTCCCAATGAAAAACTGTTTTTT
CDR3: CASSLARVIQGPNEKLFF

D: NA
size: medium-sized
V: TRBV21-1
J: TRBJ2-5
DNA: TGTGCCAGCAGCTTTCGCCTGTTATCCCAGTACTTC
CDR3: CASSFRLLSQYF

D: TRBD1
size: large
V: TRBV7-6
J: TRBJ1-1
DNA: TGTGCCAGCAGCCCCCAACAGGGGATAAGTGCTGAAGCTTTCTTT
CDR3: CASSPQQGISAEAFF

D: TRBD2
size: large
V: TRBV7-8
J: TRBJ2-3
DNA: TGTGCCAGCAGCCCCGGCGGGGGTGGTACGCAGTATTTT
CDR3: CASSPGGGGTQYF

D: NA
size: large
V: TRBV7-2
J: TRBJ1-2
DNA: TGTGCCAGCAGCCCGGCTAGTAAGTCGGGCTACACCTTC
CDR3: CASSPASKSGYTF

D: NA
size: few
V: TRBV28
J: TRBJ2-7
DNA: TGTGCCAGCAGTTTATTATCGGGGCGGAGCTACGAGCAGTACTTC
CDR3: CASSLLSGRSYEQYF

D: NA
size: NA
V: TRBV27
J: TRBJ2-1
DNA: TGTGCCAGCAGCCGACTAGGCGGTGCCTACAATGAGCAGTTCTTC
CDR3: CASSRLGGAYNEQFF

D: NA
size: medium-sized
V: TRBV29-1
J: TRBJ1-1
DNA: TGCAGCGTTGAACTCGCGGGCCCCGAAGCTTTCTTT
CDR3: CSVELAGPEAFF

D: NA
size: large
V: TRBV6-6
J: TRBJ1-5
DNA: TGTGCCAGCACCGACGACAGTTTCGGCAATCAGCCCCAGCATTTT
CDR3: CASTDDSFGNQPQHF

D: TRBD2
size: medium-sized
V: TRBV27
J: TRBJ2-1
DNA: TGTGCCAGCAGCCCGGGGGGTTCCTACAATGAGCAGTTCTTC
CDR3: CASSPGGSYNEQFF

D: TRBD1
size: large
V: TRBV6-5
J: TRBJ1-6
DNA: TGTGCCAGCAGGAGGGACAGGGGGTTCGCACCCCTCCACTTT
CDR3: CASRRDRGFAPLHF

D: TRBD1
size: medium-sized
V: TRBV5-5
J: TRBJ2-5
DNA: TGTGCCAGCAGCCTGGGACAGCTTCGGGGAGTTCAAGAGACCCAGTACTTC
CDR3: CASSLGQLRGVQETQYF

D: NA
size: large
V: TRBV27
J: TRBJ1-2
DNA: TGTGCCAGCAGTTTAAGGTCAGGGTATGGCTACACCTTC
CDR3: CASSLRSGYGYTF

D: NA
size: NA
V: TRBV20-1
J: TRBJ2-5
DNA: TGCAGTGCTAGAGTACCGACTAAGTACCAAGAGACCCAGTACTTC
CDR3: CSARVPTKYQETQYF

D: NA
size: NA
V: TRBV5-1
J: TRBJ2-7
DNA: TGCGCCGCATCCTACGAGCAGTACTTC
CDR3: CAASYEQYF

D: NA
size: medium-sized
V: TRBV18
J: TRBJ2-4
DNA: TGTGCCAGCTCCCCCGGGAACTTAGCCAAAAACATTCAGTACTTC
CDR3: CASSPGNLAKNIQYF

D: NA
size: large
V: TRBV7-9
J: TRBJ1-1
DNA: TGTGCCAGCAGCCTAACAGGGAGCACTGAAGCTTTCTTT
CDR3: CASSLTGSTEAFF

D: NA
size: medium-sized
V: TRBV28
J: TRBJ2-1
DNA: TGTGCCAGCAGTTTATCCCCGTACAGGGACCAAAAGCAGTTCTTC
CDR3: CASSLSPYRDQKQFF

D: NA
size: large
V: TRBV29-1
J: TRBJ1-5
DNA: TGCAGCGTTGCCGGGGATAATAGCAATCAGCCCCAGCATTTT
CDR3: CSVAGDNSNQPQHF

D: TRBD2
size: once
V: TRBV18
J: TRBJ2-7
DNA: TGTGCCAGCTCACCTACTAGCGGATCCTACGAGCAGTACTTC
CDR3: CASSPTSGSYEQYF

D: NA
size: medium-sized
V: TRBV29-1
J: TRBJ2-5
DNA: TGCAGCGTTGAAGATACTTGGCCCCGGGAGACCCAGTACTTC
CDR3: CSVEDTWPRETQYF

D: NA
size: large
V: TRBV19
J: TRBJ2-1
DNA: TGTGCCAGTTCACCCCAGGGGGGGCCGGAGCAGTTCTTC
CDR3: CASSPQGGPEQFF

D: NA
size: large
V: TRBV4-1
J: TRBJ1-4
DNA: TGCGCCAGCAGCCAAATAAATGGAAAACTGTTTTTT
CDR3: CASSQINGKLFF

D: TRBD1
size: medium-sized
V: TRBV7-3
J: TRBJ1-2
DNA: TGTGCCAGCAGCCCAACACAGGGGGCTACCTATGGCTACACCTTC
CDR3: CASSPTQGATYGYTF

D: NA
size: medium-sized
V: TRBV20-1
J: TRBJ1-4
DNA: TGCAGTGCTAGTTCAGGGTCTAATGAAAAACTGTTTTTT
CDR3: CSASSGSNEKLFF

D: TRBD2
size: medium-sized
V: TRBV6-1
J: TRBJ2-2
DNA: TGTGCCAGCACCTATAGCGGGGGGCCGAACACCGGGGAGCTGTTTTTT
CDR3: CASTYSGGPNTGELFF

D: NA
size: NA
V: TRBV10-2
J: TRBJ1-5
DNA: TGCGCCAGCAGTGATTATTCGTGGGAGGGAAATCAGCCCAAGCATTTT
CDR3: CASSDYSWEGNQPKHF

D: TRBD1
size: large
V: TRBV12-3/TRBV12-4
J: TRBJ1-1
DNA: TGTGCCAGCAGTCTAAGACAGGGGGCGAGGAACACTGAAGCTTTCTTT
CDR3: CASSLRQGARNTEAFF

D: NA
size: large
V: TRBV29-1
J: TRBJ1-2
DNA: TGCAGCGTTGAAGATCTAGAAGGTCGAGCTGGCTACACCTTC
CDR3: CSVEDLEGRAGYTF

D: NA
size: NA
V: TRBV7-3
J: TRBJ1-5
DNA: TGTGCCAGCAGCTTACAGTTCGGGGAGCCCCAGCATTTT
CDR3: CASSLQFGEPQHF

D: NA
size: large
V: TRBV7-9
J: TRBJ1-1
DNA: TGTGCCAGCAGCTTAGGGGGTGCAAACACTGAAGCTTTCTTT
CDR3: CASSLGGANTEAFF

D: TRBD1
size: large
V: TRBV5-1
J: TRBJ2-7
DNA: TGCGCCAGCAGCTCCTCTGGGACAGGGGGGACCTACGAGCAGTACTTC
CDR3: CASSSSGTGGTYEQYF

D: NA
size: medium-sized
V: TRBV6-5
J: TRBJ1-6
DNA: TGTGCCAGCAGTTACCGGAGACAGAGCTCCTATAATTCACCCCTCCACTTT
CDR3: CASSYRRQSSYNSPLHF

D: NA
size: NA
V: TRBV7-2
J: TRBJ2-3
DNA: TGTGCCAGCAGCTTTGGGCAGGTTGGAGATACGCAGTATTTT
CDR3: CASSFGQVGDTQYF

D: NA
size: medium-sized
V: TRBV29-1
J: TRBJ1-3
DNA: TGCAGCGTTGGAGGGGTTCCTGGAAACACCATATATTTT
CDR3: CSVGGVPGNTIYF

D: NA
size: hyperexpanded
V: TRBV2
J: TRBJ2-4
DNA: TGTGCCAGCAGTGAAGGGGGAATGGGCAAAAACATTCAGTACTTC
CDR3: CASSEGGMGKNIQYF

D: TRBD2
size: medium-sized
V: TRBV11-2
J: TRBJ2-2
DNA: TGTGCCAGCAGCTCCTTAGCGGGGGGGCTGGGGGAGCTGTTTTTT
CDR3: CASSSLAGGLGELFF

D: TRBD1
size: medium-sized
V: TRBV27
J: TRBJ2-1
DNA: TGTGCCAGCAGGACAGGGGCAATAAATGAGCAGTTCTTC
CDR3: CASRTGAINEQFF

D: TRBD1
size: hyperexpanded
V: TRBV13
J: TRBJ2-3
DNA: TGTGCCAGCAGCAGTCAATTGAAACAGGGGGCTAGCACAGATACGCAGTATTTT
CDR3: CASSSQLKQGASTDTQYF

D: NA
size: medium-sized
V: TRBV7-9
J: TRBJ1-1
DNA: TGTGCCAGCAGCTTAATGACCGCTGAAGCTTTCTTT
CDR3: CASSLMTAEAFF

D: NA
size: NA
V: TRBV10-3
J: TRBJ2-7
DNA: TGTGCCATCAGGGGGACTGGCTCCTACGAGCAGTACTTC
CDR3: CAIRGTGSYEQYF